This T cell receptor (beta chain) was documented in a study of T cell changes during pregnancy in multiple sclerosis. This CDR3 region has 16 residues. Unmatched junction bases numbered 9, after V lost 3 bases and J lost 4 bases. Per germline, CDR1 LNHDA and CDR2 SQIVND (reference sequence). Sequenced by immunoSEQ multiplex PCR; TCRdb stores in-frame clones only, minus some. The sample yields about 93,000 clones, around 92% seen once. This TCR came from a female donor with multiple sclerosis, enrolled in a pregnancy study. The chain joins TRBV19 to TRBJ2-3; 8 bases match TRBD1. The source material was peripheral blood, sampled after pregnancy. The CDR3 DNA sequence: TGTGCCAGTAGTATCGGGACAGGCAACCCCGCAGATACGCAGTATTTT. Residues: CASSIGTGNPADTQYF. The whole variable domain, filled in from reference TRBV19 and TRBJ2-3, reads DGGITQSPKYLFRKEGQNVTLSCEQNLNHDAMYWYRQDPGQGLRLIYYSQIVNDFQKGDIAEGYSVSREKKESFPLTVTSAQKNPTAFYLCASSIGTGNPADTQYFGPGTRLTVL.